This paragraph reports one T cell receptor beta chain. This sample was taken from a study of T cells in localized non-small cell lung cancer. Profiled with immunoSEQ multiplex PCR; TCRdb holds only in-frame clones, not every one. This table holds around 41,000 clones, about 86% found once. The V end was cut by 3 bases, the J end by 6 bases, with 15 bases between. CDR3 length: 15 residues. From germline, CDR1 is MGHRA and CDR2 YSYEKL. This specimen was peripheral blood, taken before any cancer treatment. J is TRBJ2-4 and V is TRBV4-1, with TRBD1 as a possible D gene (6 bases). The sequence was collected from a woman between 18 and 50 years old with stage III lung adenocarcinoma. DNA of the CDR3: TGCGCCAGCAGCCAGGGACATACTGGGACAAACATTCAGTACTTC. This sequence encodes CASSQGHTGTNIQYF.